A single sample gave rise to the 17 T cell receptor beta chains below, sequenced in a study of CD8 T cells in ankylosing spondylitis. TCRdb independently ran MiXCR on the 5' RACE reads; one entry per CDR3 protein. The table lists approximately 340,000 distinct CDR3 sequences, about 15% of them singletons. The material sequenced was blood, either unsorted or a sorted T cell fraction (not recorded which). All receptors derive from a male donor with ankylosing spondylitis or in good health (not recorded which).

This clonotype was detected a few times. The chain recombines TRBV4-2 with TRBJ1-6; no clear D gene. V was trimmed by 1 base and J by 14 bases, leaving 12 bases between them. The CDR3 length is 13 residues. The germline CDR1 and CDR2 sequences are LGHNA and YNFKEQ. CDR3 nucleotide sequence: TGTGCCAGCAGCCAAGCCCGATCTTCGGCCCTCCACTTT. It is translated as CASSQARSSALHF.

J is TRBJ2-1 and V is TRBV5-1; 11 bases align to TRBD2. V gave up 4 bases and J gave up 8 bases; unmatched junction bases: 11. Germline CDR1 reads SGHRS; CDR2 reads YFSETQ. The CDR3 covers 16 residues. The CDR3, as DNA: TGCGCCAGCAGCGCAACTAGCGGGAGAAATGGCGATGAGCAGTTCTTC. Protein: CASSATSGRNGDEQFF.

There are a few counts of this clonotype. The chain is built from TRBV12-3 or TRBV12-4 and TRBJ1-1; a weak D match, TRBD1 (6 bases). V was shortened by 1 base and J by 4 bases, with 10 bases between the two germline ends. The CDR3 runs to 14 residues. CDR3 DNA sequence: TGTGCCAGCAGTTTAGGGCAGGGGACCACTGAAGCTTTCTTT. This sequence encodes CASSLGQGTTEAFF.

As DNA, the CDR3 is TGCAGTGCTACGTCTAGTGGGTTCTACGAGCAGTACTTC. Its translation: CSATSSGFYEQYF. The rearrangement links TRBV20-1 to TRBJ2-7; D remains unclear. This CDR3 is 13 amino acids long. CDR1 is DFQATT, CDR2 SNEGSKA, per germline (reference sequence). Trimming cost V 4 bases and J 3 bases, with 13 bases left between them.

V usage is TRBV7-2 and J usage is TRBJ1-1; a weak D match, TRBD1 (6 bases). The CDR3 runs 14 residues. Per germline, CDR1 SGHTA and CDR2 FQGNSA. Trimming took off 7 bases at V and 7 bases at J, with 19 bases between the two ends. CDR3 sequence (DNA): TGTGCCAGCAACCAGCCCTGGGGGCAGGTTGAAGCTTTCTTT. This sequence encodes CASNQPWGQVEAFF.

This chain connects TRBV12-3 or TRBV12-4 to TRBJ1-2, with D unclear. The CDR3 length is 13 residues. The germline V and J ends were trimmed by 4 bases and 5 bases, with 11 bases remaining between them. CDR3 protein: CASSSVPGYGYTF. CDR3 nucleotide sequence: TGTGCCAGCAGTTCGGTCCCGGGGTATGGCTACACCTTC.

This clonotype has more than one count but fewer than ten. This chain connects TRBV6-1 to TRBJ1-3, with a possible D match to TRBD1 (5 bases). Per germline, CDR1 MNHNS and CDR2 SASEGT. The CDR3 sequence is 16 residues long. V was pared by 6 bases and J by 3 bases, with 18 bases between. DNA of the CDR3: TGTGCCAGCAGACCCACAGGTGCCAAGGGTGGAAACACCATATATTTT. Translating it yields CASRPTGAKGGNTIYF.

This clonotype was seen a handful of times. V gene TRBV7-2 combines with J gene TRBJ2-7; D remains ambiguous. The V gene's germline CDR1 is SGHTA and CDR2 FQGNSA. This CDR3 has 12 amino acids. Trimming shortened V by 7 bases and J by 1 base, and 8 bases separated the two germline ends. The CDR3 sequence: CASTPTSYEQYF. For the CDR3, the DNA is TGTGCCAGCACCCCAACTTCCTACGAGCAGTACTTC.

The CDR3 DNA reads TGCGCCAGCAGCCCTTCCGAGGGAGGCACCGGGGAGCTGTTTTTT. Encoded protein: CASSPSEGGTGELFF. The V call is TRBV5-1, the J call TRBJ2-2, with D maybe TRBD2 (6 bases). Trimming took off 4 bases at V and 4 bases at J, with 14 bases between the two ends. The germline CDR1 and CDR2 sequences are SGHRS and YFSETQ. CDR3 size: 15 residues.

The chain joins TRBV2 to TRBJ1-3; D is ambiguous. Deletions cut 6 bases from V and 3 bases from J, with 9 bases between. Germline-derived CDR1 and CDR2 are SNHLY and FYNNEI. The CDR3 extends over 13 amino acids. The CDR3: CASSESLGNTIYF. CDR3 bases: TGTGCCAGCAGCGAGTCCCTTGGAAACACCATATATTTT.

V and J are TRBV5-5 and TRBJ2-5; 8 bases fit TRBD1. The J segment lost 3 bases and the V segment lost 3 bases, leaving 4 bases of the junction unmatched. The CDR3 covers 14 residues. Germline CDR1 is SGHKS and CDR2 is YYEKEE (reference sequence). CDR3 sequence reads: CASSSGTGEETQYF. The CDR3 DNA reads as TGTGCCAGCAGCTCAGGGACAGGAGAAGAGACCCAGTACTTC. The full variable domain, completed using reference TRBV5-5 and TRBJ2-5, is DAGVTQSPTHLIKTRGQQVTLRCSPISGHKSVSWYQQVLGQGPQFIFQYYEKEERGRGNFPDRFSARQFPNYSSELNVNALLLGDSALYLCASSSGTGEETQYFGPGTRLLVL.

This clonotype has a count of ten or more. The chain uses TRBV5-1 and TRBJ2-2; D is perhaps TRBD1 or TRBD2 (5 bases each). This CDR3 region has 14 residues. V lost 3 bases and J 7 bases, leaving 13 bases between the germline ends. The germline CDR1 and CDR2 sequences are SGHRS and YFSETQ. In DNA form, the CDR3 reads TGCGCCAGCAGCTGGGACCACGTGGGCGGGGAGCTGTTTTTT. It encodes CASSWDHVGGELFF.

V and J are TRBV12-3 or TRBV12-4 and TRBJ1-2; D possibly corresponds to TRBD1 (5 bases). CDR3 length equals 14 residues. Trimming took 3 bases from V and 8 from J, leaving 16 bases between them. The CDR3 DNA reads TGTGCCAGCAGTTTGTCAGGGCGGATAGGAGGCTACACCTTC. This codes for CASSLSGRIGGYTF.

V gene TRBV3-1 combines with J gene TRBJ2-3; no clear D. From germline, CDR1 is LGHDT and CDR2 YNNKEL (reference sequence). This CDR3 spans 15 amino acids. V was cut by 5 bases and J by 4 bases, with 16 bases left in between. DNA for the CDR3: TGTGCCAGCAGCTCGCGCGCGTCCCGCGCAGATACGCAGTATTTT. Translated: CASSSRASRADTQYF.

The CDR3 coding sequence is TGCGCCAGCAGCTTGGCCATGGGGGGTAGGAGCTCCTACAATGAGCAGTTCTTC. It encodes CASSLAMGGRSSYNEQFF. The chain combines TRBV5-1 with TRBJ2-1; the D gene is possibly TRBD2 (6 bases). The V gene lost 0 bases and the J gene lost 0 bases, with 16 bases spanning the gap. This CDR3 spans 18 amino acids. CDR1 is SGHRS and CDR2 is YFSETQ in the germline V gene. Full variable domain (remainder filled in from reference TRBV5-1 and TRBJ2-1): KAGVTQTPRYLIKTRGQQVTLSCSPISGHRSVSWYQQTPGQGLQFLFEYFSETQRNKGNFPGRFSGRQFSNSRSEMNVSTLELGDSALYLCASSLAMGGRSSYNEQFFGPGTRLTVL.

This clonotype was recorded a few times. The CDR3 loop reads CASAPPRVEKLFF. The CDR3 bases are TGTGCCAGCGCCCCCCCGCGGGTCGAAAAACTGTTTTTT. The chain is built from TRBV12-3 or TRBV12-4 and TRBJ1-4; no definite D call. CDR3 length equals 13 residues. With 8 bases removed from V and 8 bases from J, the gap between germline ends came to 15 bases.

This clonotype was picked up a small number of times. The chain joins TRBV11-3 to TRBJ2-1; the D call may be TRBD1 or TRBD2 (6 bases each). The V gene lost 5 bases and the J gene lost 6 bases, with 17 bases spanning the gap. Germline V CDR1 and CDR2: SGHNT, YENEEA. This CDR3 is 15 amino acids long. DNA for the CDR3: TGTGCCAGCAGCCTACAGGGAAGACTAGTCAATGAGCAGTTCTTC. Translating it yields CASSLQGRLVNEQFF.